This is a list of T cell receptor beta chains from one sample in a study of cytomegalovirus exposure and HLA in healthy donors. Profiling relied on immunoSEQ multiplex PCR, and the TCRdb table lists in-frame clones only, not all of them. The repertoire holds approximately 170,000 clones, with roughly 75% as singletons. Sequenced input: PBMCs. These receptors all stem from a man aged 25-45 years in good health and CMV-seropositive. Both conserved end residues are part of each CDR3. Fields, in order: V gene, D gene, clone size, J gene, CDR3 DNA, CDR3 protein. The D gene is left open where the match is weak. Only part of the rows carry a size: once, few, many, or a class if the clone is expanded.

V: TRBV5-1
D: NA
size: NA
J: TRBJ1-3
DNA: TGCGCCAGCAGCTTAGGGAGGTCCGGAAACACCATATATTTT
CDR3: CASSLGRSGNTIYF

V: TRBV10-3
D: NA
size: NA
J: TRBJ1-2
DNA: TGTGCCATGGCGGGGCTGACTGGGGGCTACACCTTC
CDR3: CAMAGLTGGYTF

V: TRBV7-2
D: NA
size: NA
J: TRBJ1-5
DNA: TGTGCCAGCAGCTTAATGCTACAGCCAAGTAATCAGCCCCAGCATTTT
CDR3: CASSLMLQPSNQPQHF

V: TRBV7-6
D: NA
size: NA
J: TRBJ2-5
DNA: TGTGCCAGCAGCCGAGGTTCGGAGACCCAGTACTTC
CDR3: CASSRGSETQYF

V: TRBV9
D: TRBD1
size: NA
J: TRBJ1-1
DNA: TGTGCCAGCAGCGTAGCTACGGGACAGGTTGTATCCCCAGCTTTCTTT
CDR3: CASSVATGQVVSPAFF

V: TRBV6-5
D: NA
size: once
J: TRBJ2-7
DNA: TGTGCCAGCAGTTACTCGTCGCGAGGAACCTACGAGCAGTACTTC
CDR3: CASSYSSRGTYEQYF

V: TRBV5-4
D: TRBD1
size: NA
J: TRBJ2-5
DNA: TGTGCCAGCAGCCTAGGACAGGGGAGAGAGACCCAGTACTTC
CDR3: CASSLGQGRETQYF

V: TRBV19
D: NA
size: NA
J: TRBJ2-7
DNA: TGTGCCACCGCCAAGGGTCCTAGCGTCTCCTACGAGCAGTACTTC
CDR3: CATAKGPSVSYEQYF

V: TRBV12-5
D: NA
size: NA
J: TRBJ2-3
DNA: TGTGCTAGTGGTTTGGCCAGGGGGGGCACAGATACGCAGTATTTT
CDR3: CASGLARGGTDTQYF

V: TRBV19
D: TRBD1
size: NA
J: TRBJ1-2
DNA: TGTGCCAGTAGTATAGTAGGGGGCGCGGGTGGCTACACCTTC
CDR3: CASSIVGGAGGYTF

V: TRBV5-6
D: NA
size: NA
J: TRBJ2-3
DNA: TGTGCCAGCAGCGAACAGGGTCCCTTTTTAACAGATACGCAGTATTTT
CDR3: CASSEQGPFLTDTQYF

V: TRBV6-1
D: TRBD1
size: NA
J: TRBJ1-4
DNA: TGTGCCAGCAGTCGGGACAGGCAAAATGAAAAACTGTTTTTT
CDR3: CASSRDRQNEKLFF

V: TRBV7-2
D: TRBD2
size: once
J: TRBJ2-5
DNA: TGTGCCAGCAGCTTAAATGGACTAGCGGGGGGTGAGACCCAGTACTTC
CDR3: CASSLNGLAGGETQYF

V: TRBV7-3
D: NA
size: few
J: TRBJ1-4
DNA: TGTGCCAGCAGCTTAGGGCCGAAGGGGGCTAATGAAAAACTGTTTTTT
CDR3: CASSLGPKGANEKLFF

V: TRBV19
D: TRBD2
size: NA
J: TRBJ2-7
DNA: TGTGCCAGTAGCTTAGGGACTAGCGGCTACGAGCAGTACTTC
CDR3: CASSLGTSGYEQYF

V: TRBV7-3
D: NA
size: NA
J: TRBJ2-5
DNA: TGTGCCAGCAGCCCCACGGGTAAAGAGACCCAGTACTTC
CDR3: CASSPTGKETQYF

V: TRBV6-5
D: TRBD1
size: NA
J: TRBJ1-1
DNA: TGTGCCAGCAGTTACTCGAGAGGGACAGGGGAAGCTTTCTTT
CDR3: CASSYSRGTGEAFF

V: TRBV27
D: TRBD1
size: NA
J: TRBJ1-5
DNA: TGTGCCAGCAGTTCACAGGGGTATGGGCAGCCCCAGCATTTT
CDR3: CASSSQGYGQPQHF

V: TRBV5-1
D: NA
size: NA
J: TRBJ1-4
DNA: TGCGCCAGCAGCTTAGAACCGGGGGGTGAAAAACTGTTTTTT
CDR3: CASSLEPGGEKLFF

V: TRBV5-4
D: NA
size: NA
J: TRBJ1-1
DNA: TGTGCCAGCAGCAGGACAAACTCGAACACTGAAGCTTTCTTT
CDR3: CASSRTNSNTEAFF

V: TRBV5-1
D: NA
size: NA
J: TRBJ1-2
DNA: TGCGCCAGCAGCCTAGGACAGCCTTATGGCTACACCTTC
CDR3: CASSLGQPYGYTF

V: TRBV2
D: NA
size: few
J: TRBJ2-1
DNA: TGTGCCAGCAGTACCATGGGGGGTGGGTTCAATGAGCAGTTCTTC
CDR3: CASSTMGGGFNEQFF

V: TRBV5-6
D: TRBD1
size: NA
J: TRBJ1-4
DNA: TGTGCCAGCAGTCCACGGGACAGGGACTTAACAACTAATGAAAAACTGTTTTTT
CDR3: CASSPRDRDLTTNEKLFF

V: TRBV4-1
D: NA
size: NA
J: TRBJ2-1
DNA: TGCGCCAGCAGCCAAGATGCTGGTGGCCCTCGAGGCAATGAGCAGTTCTTC
CDR3: CASSQDAGGPRGNEQFF

V: TRBV5-4
D: TRBD1
size: NA
J: TRBJ2-1
DNA: TGTGCCAGCAGCTTGCAACAGGGGGGCAATGAGCAGTTCTTC
CDR3: CASSLQQGGNEQFF

V: TRBV19
D: NA
size: NA
J: TRBJ1-2
DNA: TGTGCCAGTAGTGTCTCGGGAAGGAGGAGGGAAGGCTACACCTTC
CDR3: CASSVSGRRREGYTF

V: TRBV30
D: TRBD1
size: NA
J: TRBJ2-7
DNA: TGTGCCGCGGACAGGCTGCAGTACGAGCAGTACTTC
CDR3: CAADRLQYEQYF

V: TRBV5-4
D: NA
size: NA
J: TRBJ2-7
DNA: TGTGCCAGCAGCTTGGTAGGAAAGCGTAACGAGCAGTACTTC
CDR3: CASSLVGKRNEQYF

V: TRBV7-2
D: TRBD1
size: NA
J: TRBJ2-7
DNA: TGTGCCAGCAGGCCCATAAGAGGGGGCCACGAGCAGTACTTC
CDR3: CASRPIRGGHEQYF

V: TRBV30
D: TRBD2
size: few
J: TRBJ2-5
DNA: TGTGCCTGGAGTGCGGGAGGGGGTGAGACCCAGTACTTC
CDR3: CAWSAGGGETQYF

V: TRBV29-1
D: TRBD1
size: once
J: TRBJ2-7
DNA: TGCAGCGTTCAACAAACAGGGGGCTACGAGCAGTACTTC
CDR3: CSVQQTGGYEQYF

V: TRBV5-8
D: TRBD1
size: few
J: TRBJ1-2
DNA: TGTGCCAGCAGCTTGGAATGGGGACAGTCTAACTATGGCTACACCTTC
CDR3: CASSLEWGQSNYGYTF

V: TRBV4-1
D: TRBD1
size: NA
J: TRBJ2-7
DNA: TGCGCCAGCAGCCAACGACAGGGGGTAGGCGAGCAGTACTTC
CDR3: CASSQRQGVGEQYF